This entry features one T cell receptor beta chain sequence. This sample is part of a study of metastatic and nonmetastatic thyroid tumors. The V gene's germline CDR1 is SGHTA and CDR2 FQGNSA. The CDR3 length is 14 residues. V shed 0 bases and J shed 3 bases, with 5 bases lying between them. TCRdb re-called the PCR reads with MiXCR. The table shows over 6,000 clones, with 25% to 30% occurring only once. The entire patient cohort was treatment-naive prior to thyroid surgery. The TCR comes from a female donor with papillary thyroid cancer or a benign thyroid nodule (not recorded which). Some clones in this sample may be carry-over from other donors' samples. Sequenced input: tumor tissue. J is TRBJ2-2 and V is TRBV7-2; tentatively, D is TRBD1 or TRBD2 (5 bases each). Here the CDR3 reads CASSLAGDTGELFF. The CDR3 region has the DNA TGTGCCAGCAGCTTAGCGGGGGACACCGGGGAGCTGTTTTTT.